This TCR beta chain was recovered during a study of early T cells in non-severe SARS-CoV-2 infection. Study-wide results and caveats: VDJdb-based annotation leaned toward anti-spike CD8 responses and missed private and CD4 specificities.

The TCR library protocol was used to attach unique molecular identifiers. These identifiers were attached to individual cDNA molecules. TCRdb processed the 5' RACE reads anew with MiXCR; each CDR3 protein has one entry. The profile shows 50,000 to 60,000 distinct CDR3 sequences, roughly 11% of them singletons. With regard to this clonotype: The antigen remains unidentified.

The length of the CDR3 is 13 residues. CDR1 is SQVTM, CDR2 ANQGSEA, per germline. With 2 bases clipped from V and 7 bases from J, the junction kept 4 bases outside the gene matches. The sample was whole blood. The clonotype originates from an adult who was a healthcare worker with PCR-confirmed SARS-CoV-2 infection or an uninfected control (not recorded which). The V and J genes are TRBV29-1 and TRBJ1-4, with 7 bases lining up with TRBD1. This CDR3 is CSVEIGGGEKLFF. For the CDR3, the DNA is TGCAGCGTTGAAATAGGGGGCGGTGAAAAACTGTTTTTT.